This is a list of T cell receptor beta chains from one sample in a study of PD-1 blockade in classical Hodgkin lymphoma. Profiled with immunoSEQ multiplex PCR; TCRdb holds only in-frame clones, not every one. The sample includes over 70,000 clones, roughly 89% seen only once; the top ten take under 25%. Sample: peripheral blood mononuclear cells (PBMCs), taken at baseline. Source of these receptors: a human donor with classical Hodgkin lymphoma. Both conserved end residues are part of each CDR3.

v_call	cdr3_aa
TRBV6-5	CASSYLPQDTIYF
TRBV27	CASSADRVRAFF
TRBV5-1	CASSSSGTGISGIQYF
TRBV25-1	CASSAFPEQYF
TRBV7-9	CASSSGSVGSNQPQHF
TRBV18	CASSPGTGGSGEQFF
TRBV30	CAWSVLGGYNEQFF
TRBV14	CASSQVLDTQYF
TRBV5-1	CASSLGPPPMHTEAFF
TRBV6-1	CASSVAGQQETQYF
TRBV6-1	CASEDRDGGEKLFF
TRBV30	CAWSVQPRTGELFF
TRBV14	CASSQEYLAGMVTEAFF
TRBV21-1	CASSIMQPYSYEQYF
TRBV6-4	CASSDGPNNEQFF
TRBV30	CAWSPQAGGYTF
TRBV10-2	CASSEAGGFSEAFF
TRBV19	CASSLGGGKLFF
TRBV28	CASCSGLLLAFF
TRBV6-5	CASSSINNYGYTF
TRBV10-3	CAIGDTSYEQYF
TRBV7-2	CASKPDAGRTDTQYF
TRBV5-1	CASSSGVGTSGRAYNEQFF
TRBV7-2	CASSSAGKLHNEQFF
TRBV28	CASSPHAGYDEKLFF
TRBV4-2	CASSQEVGGSYEQYF
TRBV7-9	CASSQIRAWNTEAFF
TRBV4-2	CASSQEVSGGDEQYF
TRBV15	CATSREELPNTEAFF
TRBV11-3	CASSLSTGWEQYF
TRBV5-1	CASRHREGSYNEQFF
TRBV5-1	CASSWGQMNTEAFF
TRBV19	CASSILATGFTEAFF
TRBV28	CATSGTNTGELFF
TRBV6-5	CASSPRAYTEAFF
TRBV29-1	CSGYTSGQETQYF
TRBV2	CASSRDSGGGSQPQHF
TRBV21-1	CASSKVPRSDTEAFF
TRBV7-8	CASSLTTGKSYEQYF
TRBV7-9	CASSSLLEQYF
TRBV27	CASSFVGFGGYEQYF
TRBV27	CASSSSHRGTEAFF
TRBV7-9	CASSSGTADEKLFF